The clone carrying this TCR beta chain has a handful of counts. Its antigen remains unknown. Sample time point: pre-sensitization, week 0. The sample's treatment: therapeutic diphenylcyclopropenone sensitization with weekly scalp DPC. This sample was taken from a study of human T cells and chemical hapten exposure. Looking at the study overall: Alopecia areata, totalis or universalis affected patients who were mostly female.

V lost 5 bases, J lost 0 bases, and 7 bases lay in between. Germline V gene lookup returns CDR1 SGHTA and CDR2 FQGTGA. This CDR3 region has 13 residues. General study points: Significantly greater numbers of large CDR3 similarity clusters came from expanded TCRs than from controls.

TCRdb used MiXCR to reprocess the RACE reads, holding one entry per CDR3 protein. This table holds more than 250,000 distinct CDR3 sequences, 7.5% to 10% found once. The V gene is TRBV7-3, the J gene TRBJ1-1, with D uncertain. The sample in question was whole blood, obtained in connection with sensitization to the hapten diphenylcyclopropenone (DPC). The receptor was isolated from a woman between 35 and 50 years old with alopecia areata. Some clones in this sample may be carry-over from other donors' samples. The CDR3 spells CASSTNLNTEAFF. CDR3 bases: TGTGCCAGCAGCACAAATTTGAACACTGAAGCTTTCTTT. The variable domain in full, with the rest retrieved from reference TRBV7-3 and TRBJ1-1, is GAGVSQTPSNKVTEKGKYVELRCDPISGHTALYWYRQSLGQGPEFLIYFQGTGAADDSGLPNDRFFAVRPEGSVSTLKIQRTERGDSAVYLCASSTNLNTEAFFGQGTRLTVV.